Presented here are 7 T cell receptor beta chains from one specimen sequenced in a study of beta chain features in type 1 diabetes. Study-wide results and limits: Type 1 diabetes patients showed a moderate but significant shortening of TCRB CDR3s in all four CD4+ subsets.

Their antigens remain unidentified. The sequenced template was cDNA made from the entire isolated RNA. Profiled with immunoSEQ multiplex PCR; TCRdb holds only in-frame clones, not every one. Of hundreds of thousands of clones in the sample, 11% were seen once. Sequencing was carried out using naive CD4+ T cells from blood. The source of these receptors is a man aged 30 to 45 with type 1 diabetes.

This clone was seen more than once but under ten times. This sequence joins TRBV2 and TRBJ1-2; TRBD1 is a possible D gene (6 bases). The V end was cut by 6 bases, the J end by 2 bases, with 13 bases between. The CDR3 runs to 14 residues. The germline CDR1 and CDR2 sequences are SNHLY and FYNNEI. In DNA, the CDR3 is TGTGCCAGCAGCAAGGACAGTCCCAACTATGGCTACACCTTC. This translates into CASSKDSPNYGYTF.

This clone was found a few times. V and J are TRBV11-3 and TRBJ2-3, with 8 bases matching TRBD2. The CDR3 is 14 amino acids. The V gene's germline CDR1 is SGHNT and CDR2 YENEEA. Trimming took 3 bases from V and 6 from J; bases not matched to a gene: 5. The CDR3 DNA is TGTGCCAGCAGCTTGGGTAGCGGGGTGGATACGCAGTATTTT. Translated, it gives CASSLGSGVDTQYF.

This clone was seen a few times. CDR3 nucleotides: TGCGCCAGCAGCGAGGCGACTAGCGGGGGACGTGTGCGAGAGACCCAGTACTTC. It is translated as CASSEATSGGRVRETQYF. The chain joins TRBV5-1 to TRBJ2-5; 12 bases agree with TRBD2. Germline-derived CDR1 and CDR2 are SGHRS and YFSETQ. The CDR3 length is 18 residues. Unmatched junction bases numbered 14, after V lost 4 bases and J lost 4 bases.

This clone has just a few counts. The rearrangement uses TRBV6-5 and TRBJ1-2; the D gene is possibly TRBD1 (5 bases). This CDR3 has 13 amino acids. Trimming took 6 bases from V and 2 from J, leaving 10 bases between them. In germline, CDR1 is MNHEY, CDR2 SVGAGI. The CDR3 nucleotides read TGTGCCAGCAGCCGAAGACAGAACTATGGCTACACCTTC. Its translation: CASSRRQNYGYTF.

V gene TRBV5-1 combines with J gene TRBJ2-1; 7 bases are a match to TRBD1. Trimming removed 4 bases from V and 0 bases from J; junction bases left unmatched: 7. The CDR3 is 16 amino acids. Germline V gene data show CDR1 as SGHRS and CDR2 as YFSETQ. CDR3 sequence (DNA): TGCGCCAGCAGCATGACAGGGACGAGCTCCTACAATGAGCAGTTCTTC. Amino acids: CASSMTGTSSYNEQFF.

The chain has TRBV4-2 and TRBJ1-1; D may be TRBD1 (5 bases). Germline CDR1 is LGHNA and CDR2 is YNFKEQ. Trimming took off 0 bases at V and 6 bases at J, with 8 bases between the two ends. The CDR3 extends over 13 amino acids. The CDR3 nucleotides are TGTGCCAGCAGCCAAGATATACAGGCTGAAGCTTTCTTT. As protein: CASSQDIQAEAFF.

This clone was recorded a few times. The chain couples TRBV29-1 to TRBJ1-5; 7 bases match TRBD1. V dropped 5 bases and J dropped 6; count of bases not matched to a gene: 7. Germline V gives CDR1 SQVTM, CDR2 ANQGSEA. The CDR3 spans 13 residues. Here the CDR3 DNA reads TGCAGCGTTCAATCAGGGGGAAGTCAGCCCCAGCATTTT. It encodes CSVQSGGSQPQHF.